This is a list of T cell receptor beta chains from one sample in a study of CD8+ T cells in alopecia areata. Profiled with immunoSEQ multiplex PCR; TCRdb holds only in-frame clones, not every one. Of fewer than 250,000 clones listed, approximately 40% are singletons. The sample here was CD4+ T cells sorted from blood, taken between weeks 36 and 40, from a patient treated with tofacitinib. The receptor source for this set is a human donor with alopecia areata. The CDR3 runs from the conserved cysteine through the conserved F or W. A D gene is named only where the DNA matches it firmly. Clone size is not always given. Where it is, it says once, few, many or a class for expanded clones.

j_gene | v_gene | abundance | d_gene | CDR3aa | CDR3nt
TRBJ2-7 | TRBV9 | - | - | CASSVDPGEEQYF | TGTGCCAGCAGCGTAGATCCGGGAGAAGAGCAGTACTTC
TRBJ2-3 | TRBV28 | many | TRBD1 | CASSTSTRGRRTNTQYF | TGTGCCAGCAGTACCTCAACCAGGGGGCGACGCACGAATACGCAGTATTTT
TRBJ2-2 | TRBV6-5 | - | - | CASSYSSLGNTGELFF | TGTGCCAGCAGTTACTCTTCCCTGGGGAACACCGGGGAGCTGTTTTTT
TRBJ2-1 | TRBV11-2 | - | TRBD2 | CASSFPAGGPFNEQFF | TGTGCCAGCAGCTTCCCAGCGGGAGGGCCGTTCAATGAGCAGTTCTTC
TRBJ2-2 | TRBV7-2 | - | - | CASSRNTGTNTGELFF | TGTGCCAGCAGCCGAAATACGGGGACGAACACCGGGGAGCTGTTTTTT
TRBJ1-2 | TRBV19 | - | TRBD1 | CASSIRTGTDYGYTF | TGTGCCAGTAGTATAAGGACAGGGACCGACTATGGCTACACCTTC
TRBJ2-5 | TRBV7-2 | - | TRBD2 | CASSLGGTSVPQETQYF | TGTGCCAGCAGCTTAGGGGGGACTAGCGTCCCCCAAGAGACCCAGTACTTC
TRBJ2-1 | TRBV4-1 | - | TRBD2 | CASSLSGRPYNEQFF | TGCGCCAGCAGCCTTAGCGGGAGGCCCTACAATGAGCAGTTCTTC
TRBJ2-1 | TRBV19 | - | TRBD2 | CASSFGGDEQFF | TGTGCCAGTAGTTTCGGGGGGGACGAGCAGTTCTTC
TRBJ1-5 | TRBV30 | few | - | CAWSGPLAGQPQHF | TGTGCCTGGAGTGGCCCACTTGCTGGCCAGCCCCAGCATTTT
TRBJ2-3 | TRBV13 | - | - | CASSYRGRGDTQYF | TGTGCCAGCAGCTACCGGGGCCGAGGAGATACGCAGTATTTT
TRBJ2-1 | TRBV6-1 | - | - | CASSEVANEQFF | TGTGCCAGCAGTGAGGTAGCTAATGAGCAGTTCTTC
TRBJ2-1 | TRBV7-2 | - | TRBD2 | CASSRQGLAGSNEQFF | TGTGCCAGCAGCCGTCAGGGACTAGCGGGCTCCAATGAGCAGTTCTTC
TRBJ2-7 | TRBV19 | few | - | CASSIGLGGYEQYF | TGTGCCAGTAGTATCGGACTCGGCGGTTACGAGCAGTACTTC
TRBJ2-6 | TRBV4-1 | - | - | CASSQVLTTGANVLTF | TGCGCCAGCAGCCAAGTGCTAACGACTGGGGCCAACGTCCTGACTTTC
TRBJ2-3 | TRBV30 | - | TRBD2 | CAWSGTSGTTRDTQYF | TGTGCCTGGAGTGGGACTAGCGGGACCACCCGGGATACGCAGTATTTT
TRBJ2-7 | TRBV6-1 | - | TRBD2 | CASSSSGRSGEQYF | TGTGCCAGCAGTTCTAGCGGGAGGTCGGGTGAGCAGTACTTC
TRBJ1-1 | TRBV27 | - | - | CASRQAARNTEAFF | TGTGCCAGCAGACAGGCGGCCCGGAACACTGAAGCTTTCTTT
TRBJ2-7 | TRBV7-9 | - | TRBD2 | CASSSTSGRTYEQYF | TGTGCCAGCAGCTCAACTAGCGGGAGAACCTACGAGCAGTACTTC
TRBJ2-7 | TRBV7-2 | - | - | CASSRDSILEQYF | TGTGCCAGCAGCAGAGACAGTATCCTCGAGCAGTACTTC
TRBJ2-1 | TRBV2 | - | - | CASRVGKSTSRTGDEQFF | TGTGCCAGCAGGGTAGGGAAATCGACTAGCAGGACAGGCGATGAGCAGTTCTTC
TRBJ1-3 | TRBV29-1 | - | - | CSVEESGNTIYF | TGCAGCGTTGAGGAATCAGGAAACACCATATATTTT
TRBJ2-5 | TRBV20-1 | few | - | CSAVGRVTQYF | TGCAGTGCTGTAGGTCGGGTGACCCAGTACTTC
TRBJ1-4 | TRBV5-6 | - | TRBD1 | CASSLRTGVEKLFF | TGTGCCAGCAGCTTGCGGACAGGGGTTGAAAAACTGTTTTTT
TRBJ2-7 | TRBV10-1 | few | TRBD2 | CASSESLGGAHEQYF | TGCGCCAGCAGTGAGTCCCTCGGGGGGGCCCACGAGCAGTACTTC
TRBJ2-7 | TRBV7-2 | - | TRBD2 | CASSLRGTSVGNEQYF | TGTGCCAGCAGCTTACGGGGGACTAGCGTAGGTAACGAGCAGTACTTC
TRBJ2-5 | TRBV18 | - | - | CASSPLRSQETQYF | TGTGCCAGCTCACCACTTAGGTCTCAAGAGACCCAGTACTTC
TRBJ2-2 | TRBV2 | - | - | CASRPETLAGELFF | TGTGCCAGCAGACCCGAAACCTTAGCCGGGGAGCTGTTTTTT
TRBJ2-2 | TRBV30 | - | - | CAWSYLDRDTGELFF | TGTGCCTGGAGTTATCTTGACAGAGACACCGGGGAGCTGTTTTTT
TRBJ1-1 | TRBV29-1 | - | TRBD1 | CSATQGGTEAFF | TGCAGCGCGACCCAGGGGGGGACTGAAGCTTTCTTT
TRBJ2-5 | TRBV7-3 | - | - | CASSSRGPGETQYF | TGTGCCAGCAGCTCCCGCGGCCCGGGAGAGACCCAGTACTTC
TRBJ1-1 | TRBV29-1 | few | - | CSAGPGRVNTEAFF | TGCAGCGCCGGGCCAGGGCGGGTGAACACTGAAGCTTTCTTT
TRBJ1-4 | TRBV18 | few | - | CASSPGQEPTKELFF | TGTGCCAGCTCACCAGGCCAGGAGCCAACTAAGGAACTGTTTTTT
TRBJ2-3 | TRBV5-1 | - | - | CASSFTDTQYF | TGCGCCAGCAGCTTTACAGATACGCAGTATTTT
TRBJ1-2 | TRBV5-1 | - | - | CASREASGYGYTF | TGCGCCAGCAGGGAGGCAAGCGGCTATGGCTACACCTTC
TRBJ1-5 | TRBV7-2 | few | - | CASGDLSPQHF | TGTGCCAGCGGCGATTTGTCGCCCCAGCATTTT
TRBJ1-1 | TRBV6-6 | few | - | CASSLRGNTEAFF | TGTGCCAGCAGCCTACGGGGGAACACTGAAGCTTTCTTT
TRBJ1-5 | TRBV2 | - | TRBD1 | CASTGQGNQPQHF | TGTGCCAGCACTGGACAGGGCAATCAGCCCCAGCATTTT
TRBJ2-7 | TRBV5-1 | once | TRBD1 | CASSLSGGPPYEQYF | TGCGCCAGCAGCTTGTCAGGGGGCCCACCCTACGAGCAGTACTTC
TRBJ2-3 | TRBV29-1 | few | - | CSVDRSTDTQYF | TGCAGCGTTGATCGGAGCACAGATACGCAGTATTTT
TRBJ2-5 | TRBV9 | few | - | CASNQGPLETQYF | TGTGCCAGCAACCAGGGGCCCTTGGAGACCCAGTACTTC
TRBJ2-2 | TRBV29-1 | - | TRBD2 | CSVDSGLAGNTGELFF | TGCAGCGTTGACTCGGGACTAGCGGGGAACACCGGGGAGCTGTTTTTT
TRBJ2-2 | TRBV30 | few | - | CAWTSVSTGELFF | TGTGCCTGGACTAGCGTCTCCACCGGGGAGCTGTTTTTT
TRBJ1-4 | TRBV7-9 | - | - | CAIEDWGNEKLFF | TGTGCCATAGAGGATTGGGGTAATGAAAAACTGTTTTTT
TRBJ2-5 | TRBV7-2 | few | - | CASSSGPRETQYF | TGTGCCAGCAGCTCGGGACCCAGGGAGACCCAGTACTTC
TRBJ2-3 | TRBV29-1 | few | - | CSVGRDGSTQYF | TGCAGCGTTGGGCGGGATGGAAGTACGCAGTATTTT
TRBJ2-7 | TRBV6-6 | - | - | CASSYKADSYEQYF | TGTGCCAGCAGTTACAAGGCGGATTCCTACGAGCAGTACTTC
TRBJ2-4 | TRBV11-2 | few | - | CASSSNSGTAFIQYF | TGTGCCAGCAGTTCAAATAGCGGGACAGCTTTTATTCAGTACTTC
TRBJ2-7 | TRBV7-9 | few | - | CASSLAPGPTYF | TGTGCCAGCAGCTTAGCTCCGGGCCCGACGTACTTC
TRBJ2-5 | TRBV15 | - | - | CATSTRALETQYF | TGTGCCACCAGCACCCGTGCCTTAGAGACCCAGTACTTC
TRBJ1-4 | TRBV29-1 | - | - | CSVTYGEKLFF | TGCAGCGTTACCTACGGGGAAAAACTGTTTTTT